Presented here are 18 T cell receptor beta chains from one specimen sequenced in a study of blood T cells in healthy people across ages. PCR was performed a second time for about 6 to 12 cycles using a sample-barcoded 5' primer and a J-beta primer mix. MiXCR was run by TCRdb on the 5' RACE reads, yielding one entry per CDR3 protein. Among roughly 1,700,000 distinct CDR3 sequences listed, 28% were seen once. Input material: blood. These receptors were taken from a woman aged 25 to 39 in good health.

In this sample, this clonotype turned up many times. This chain joins TRBV12-3 or TRBV12-4 and TRBJ2-1; D may be TRBD2 (6 bases). Trimming removed 4 bases from V and 7 bases from J, with 14 bases in between. CDR3 size: 14 residues. In DNA form, the CDR3 reads TGTGCCAGCAGTTCGGGACTGTCCGGGAATGAGCAGTTCTTC. It is translated as CASSSGLSGNEQFF.

This clonotype showed up just a few times. The V gene is TRBV12-3 or TRBV12-4, the J gene TRBJ2-1; possibly TRBD2 for D (5 bases). The CDR3 loop spans 13 amino acids. The V and J ends lost 6 bases and 6 bases respectively, with 12 bases between them. The CDR3 spells CASSRGHANEQFF. In DNA, the CDR3 is TGTGCCAGCAGCCGGGGTCACGCCAATGAGCAGTTCTTC.

This clonotype was observed many times. V is TRBV27 and J is TRBJ2-7; D gene unclear. The germline CDR1 and CDR2 sequences are MNHEY and SMNVEV (reference sequence). The length of the CDR3 is 14 residues. V was trimmed by 3 bases and J by 0 bases, leaving 9 bases between them. The CDR3 DNA follows: TGTGCCAGCAGTTTTTTAGGGCCCTCCTACGAGCAGTACTTC. Encoded protein: CASSFLGPSYEQYF.

This clonotype was observed many times. The J gene is TRBJ2-1, the V gene TRBV5-1, with D perhaps matching TRBD1 (6 bases). The CDR3 spans 16 residues. Germline assignment: CDR1 SGHRS and CDR2 YFSETQ. V shed 1 base and J shed 2 bases, with 13 bases lying between them. This CDR3 reads CASSLWTVDAYNEQFF. Written as DNA, the CDR3 is TGCGCCAGCAGCTTGTGGACAGTCGACGCCTACAATGAGCAGTTCTTC. The variable domain in full, completed from reference TRBV5-1 and TRBJ2-1, reads KAGVTQTPRYLIKTRGQQVTLSCSPISGHRSVSWYQQTPGQGLQFLFEYFSETQRNKGNFPGRFSGRQFSNSRSEMNVSTLELGDSALYLCASSLWTVDAYNEQFFGPGTRLTVL.

The chain has TRBV9 and TRBJ2-1; 8 nucleotides match TRBD2. V gave up 4 bases and J gave up 9 bases; unmatched junction bases: 15. The CDR3 has 16 residues. CDR1 is SGDLS, CDR2 YYNGEE, per germline. CDR3: CASSPPRGLAGGEQFF. CDR3 DNA: TGTGCCAGCAGCCCACCCAGAGGACTAGCCGGAGGTGAGCAGTTCTTC.

The V gene is TRBV28, the J gene TRBJ2-3; the D gene is possibly TRBD1 (5 bases). The CDR3 contains 16 residues. CDR1 is MDHEN and CDR2 is SYDVKM in the germline V gene. V lost 2 bases and J lost 2, with 14 bases in between. The CDR3 loop reads CASSLQGASPTDTQYF. CDR3 nucleotide sequence: TGTGCCAGCAGTTTACAAGGGGCCAGCCCCACAGATACGCAGTATTTT.

Here the CDR3 DNA reads TGTGCCAGCAGTCCGGGACTAGCGGGACCGAACACCGGGGAGCTGTTTTTT. Translation: CASSPGLAGPNTGELFF. The gene calls are TRBV9 and TRBJ2-2; 13 bases match TRBD2. Losses at the gene ends were 5 bases for V and 0 bases for J; bases not matched to a gene: 4. The CDR3 extends over 17 amino acids. From germline, CDR1 is SGDLS and CDR2 YYNGEE.

Comments on this clonotype: This could be a read error, since a much larger clone is one nucleotide away. The rearrangement uses TRBV6-1 and TRBJ2-1, with D possibly being TRBD1 or TRBD2 (5 bases each). Trimming removed 6 bases from V and 5 bases from J, with 14 bases in between. The CDR3 extends over 14 amino acids. Germline V CDR1 and CDR2: MNHNS, SASEGT. CDR3 region: CASREGRPHNEQFF. The CDR3 DNA reads TGTGCCAGCAGAGAGGGACGGCCTCACAATGAGCAGTTCTTC.

This chain connects TRBV27 to TRBJ2-3; TRBD1 might be the D (5 bases). Trimming removed 10 bases from V and 0 bases from J, with 14 bases in between. The germline CDR1 and CDR2 sequences are MNHEY and SMNVEV (reference sequence). CDR3 length equals 14 residues. CDR3 DNA: TGTGCCACCGCAGCACAGGATAGCACAGATACGCAGTATTTT. Amino acids: CATAAQDSTDTQYF.

This clonotype was recorded a few times. The J gene is TRBJ2-3, the V gene TRBV2, with D possibly TRBD2 on 5 matching bases. V lost 8 bases and J 2 bases, leaving 17 bases between the germline ends. In germline, CDR1 is SNHLY, CDR2 FYNNEI. The CDR3 consists of 15 residues. The CDR3 is CASASRAESTDTQYF. CDR3 DNA: TGTGCCAGCGCCTCTCGAGCGGAATCCACAGATACGCAGTATTTT.

The chain has TRBV29-1 and TRBJ1-1; 9 bases fit TRBD1. This CDR3 has 13 residues. Germline lookup yields CDR1 SQVTM and CDR2 ANQGSEA. Unmatched junction bases numbered 8, after V lost 8 bases and J lost 4 bases. The CDR3: CSTYRGLSTEAFF. CDR3 DNA: TGCAGCACATACAGGGGGCTGAGCACTGAAGCTTTCTTT.

Details on this clonotype: A much larger clonotype is one base distant, so this may be a read error. Here the CDR3 omits its conserved ending phenylalanine or tryptophan, so a read error is the likely source. The chain employs TRBV24-1 and TRBJ2-6; perhaps TRBD2 as D (5 bases). The germline V and J ends were trimmed by 3 bases and 0 bases, with 5 bases remaining between them. CDR3 size: 15 residues. The germline gives CDR1 KGHDR, CDR2 SFDVKD. The CDR3 DNA follows: TGTGCCACCAGTGATGGAGGCTCTGGGGCCAACGTCCTGACTATC. Translated, it gives CATSDGGSGANVLTI.

This clonotype occurred many times. The chain employs TRBV29-1 and TRBJ2-3; D is uncertain. This CDR3 region has 15 residues. Trimming cost V 0 bases and J 0 bases, with 10 bases left between them. Germline-derived CDR1 and CDR2 are SQVTM and ANQGSEA. CDR3 coding DNA: TGCAGCGTTGAAGAAGTAGGGTGGAGCACAGATACGCAGTATTTT. Its protein product is CSVEEVGWSTDTQYF.

Written as DNA, the CDR3 is TGTGCCAGCAGTTTATCACTAGTAAATGAGCAGTTCTTC. Protein sequence: CASSLSLVNEQFF. This chain joins TRBV7-9 and TRBJ2-1; TRBD2 is a possible D gene (5 bases). CDR1 is SEHNR, CDR2 FQNEAQ, per germline (reference sequence). Trimming shortened V by 6 bases and J by 7 bases, and 13 bases separated the two germline ends. The length of the CDR3 is 13 residues.

The chain carries TRBV11-3 and TRBJ2-1; a weak D match, TRBD2 (7 bases). Per germline, CDR1 SGHNT and CDR2 YENEEA. Trimming cost V 5 bases and J 6 bases, with 23 bases left between them. The length of the CDR3 is 17 residues. The CDR3 DNA follows: TGTGCCAGCAGCCTAAGGGGGGGCCGCTCCGGCCGCAATGAGCAGTTCTTC. Translated, it gives CASSLRGGRSGRNEQFF.

This clonotype was observed a few times. This sequence joins TRBV7-9 and TRBJ2-1; TRBD1 aligns across 8 bases. V trimming: 3 bases; J trimming: 2 bases; junction bases outside the gene matches: 9. The CDR3 sequence is 17 residues long. CDR1 and CDR2 from the germline V gene are SEHNR and FQNEAQ (reference sequence). CDR3 loop: CASSFLSGQGAYNEQFF. CDR3 nucleotides: TGTGCCAGCAGCTTCTTGTCCGGACAGGGCGCCTACAATGAGCAGTTCTTC.

V and J are TRBV5-1 and TRBJ1-5; 9 bases map to TRBD1. V was pared by 4 bases and J by 0 bases, with 14 bases of the junction left unmatched. This CDR3 is built from 19 residues. Germline-derived CDR1 and CDR2 are SGHRS and YFSETQ. CDR3 residues: CASSRRLWTGAYSNQPQHF. CDR3 nucleotides: TGCGCCAGCAGCCGGCGGCTATGGACAGGGGCTTATAGCAATCAGCCCCAGCATTTT. The complete variable domain, with remaining parts taken from reference TRBV5-1 and TRBJ1-5, reads KAGVTQTPRYLIKTRGQQVTLSCSPISGHRSVSWYQQTPGQGLQFLFEYFSETQRNKGNFPGRFSGRQFSNSRSEMNVSTLELGDSALYLCASSRRLWTGAYSNQPQHFGDGTRLSIL.

The gene calls are TRBV7-3 and TRBJ2-1; maybe TRBD1 (6 bases). The germline CDR1 and CDR2 sequences are SGHTA and FQGTGA. V was cut by 5 bases and J by 8 bases, with 13 bases left in between. This CDR3 is built from 13 residues. CDR3 sequence: CASSASGDDEQFF. Here the CDR3 DNA reads TGTGCCAGCAGCGCCTCAGGGGACGATGAGCAGTTCTTC.